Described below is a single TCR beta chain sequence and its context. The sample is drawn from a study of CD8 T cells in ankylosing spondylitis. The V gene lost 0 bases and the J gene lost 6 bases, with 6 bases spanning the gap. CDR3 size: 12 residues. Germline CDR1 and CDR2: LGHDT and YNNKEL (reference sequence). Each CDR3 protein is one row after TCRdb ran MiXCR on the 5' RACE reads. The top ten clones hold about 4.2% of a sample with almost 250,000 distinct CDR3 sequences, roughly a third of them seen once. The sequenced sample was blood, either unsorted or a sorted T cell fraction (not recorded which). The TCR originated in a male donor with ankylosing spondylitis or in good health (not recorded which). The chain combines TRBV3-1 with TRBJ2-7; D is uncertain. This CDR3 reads CASSQEPGEQYF. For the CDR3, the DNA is TGTGCCAGCAGCCAAGAGCCAGGCGAGCAGTACTTC.